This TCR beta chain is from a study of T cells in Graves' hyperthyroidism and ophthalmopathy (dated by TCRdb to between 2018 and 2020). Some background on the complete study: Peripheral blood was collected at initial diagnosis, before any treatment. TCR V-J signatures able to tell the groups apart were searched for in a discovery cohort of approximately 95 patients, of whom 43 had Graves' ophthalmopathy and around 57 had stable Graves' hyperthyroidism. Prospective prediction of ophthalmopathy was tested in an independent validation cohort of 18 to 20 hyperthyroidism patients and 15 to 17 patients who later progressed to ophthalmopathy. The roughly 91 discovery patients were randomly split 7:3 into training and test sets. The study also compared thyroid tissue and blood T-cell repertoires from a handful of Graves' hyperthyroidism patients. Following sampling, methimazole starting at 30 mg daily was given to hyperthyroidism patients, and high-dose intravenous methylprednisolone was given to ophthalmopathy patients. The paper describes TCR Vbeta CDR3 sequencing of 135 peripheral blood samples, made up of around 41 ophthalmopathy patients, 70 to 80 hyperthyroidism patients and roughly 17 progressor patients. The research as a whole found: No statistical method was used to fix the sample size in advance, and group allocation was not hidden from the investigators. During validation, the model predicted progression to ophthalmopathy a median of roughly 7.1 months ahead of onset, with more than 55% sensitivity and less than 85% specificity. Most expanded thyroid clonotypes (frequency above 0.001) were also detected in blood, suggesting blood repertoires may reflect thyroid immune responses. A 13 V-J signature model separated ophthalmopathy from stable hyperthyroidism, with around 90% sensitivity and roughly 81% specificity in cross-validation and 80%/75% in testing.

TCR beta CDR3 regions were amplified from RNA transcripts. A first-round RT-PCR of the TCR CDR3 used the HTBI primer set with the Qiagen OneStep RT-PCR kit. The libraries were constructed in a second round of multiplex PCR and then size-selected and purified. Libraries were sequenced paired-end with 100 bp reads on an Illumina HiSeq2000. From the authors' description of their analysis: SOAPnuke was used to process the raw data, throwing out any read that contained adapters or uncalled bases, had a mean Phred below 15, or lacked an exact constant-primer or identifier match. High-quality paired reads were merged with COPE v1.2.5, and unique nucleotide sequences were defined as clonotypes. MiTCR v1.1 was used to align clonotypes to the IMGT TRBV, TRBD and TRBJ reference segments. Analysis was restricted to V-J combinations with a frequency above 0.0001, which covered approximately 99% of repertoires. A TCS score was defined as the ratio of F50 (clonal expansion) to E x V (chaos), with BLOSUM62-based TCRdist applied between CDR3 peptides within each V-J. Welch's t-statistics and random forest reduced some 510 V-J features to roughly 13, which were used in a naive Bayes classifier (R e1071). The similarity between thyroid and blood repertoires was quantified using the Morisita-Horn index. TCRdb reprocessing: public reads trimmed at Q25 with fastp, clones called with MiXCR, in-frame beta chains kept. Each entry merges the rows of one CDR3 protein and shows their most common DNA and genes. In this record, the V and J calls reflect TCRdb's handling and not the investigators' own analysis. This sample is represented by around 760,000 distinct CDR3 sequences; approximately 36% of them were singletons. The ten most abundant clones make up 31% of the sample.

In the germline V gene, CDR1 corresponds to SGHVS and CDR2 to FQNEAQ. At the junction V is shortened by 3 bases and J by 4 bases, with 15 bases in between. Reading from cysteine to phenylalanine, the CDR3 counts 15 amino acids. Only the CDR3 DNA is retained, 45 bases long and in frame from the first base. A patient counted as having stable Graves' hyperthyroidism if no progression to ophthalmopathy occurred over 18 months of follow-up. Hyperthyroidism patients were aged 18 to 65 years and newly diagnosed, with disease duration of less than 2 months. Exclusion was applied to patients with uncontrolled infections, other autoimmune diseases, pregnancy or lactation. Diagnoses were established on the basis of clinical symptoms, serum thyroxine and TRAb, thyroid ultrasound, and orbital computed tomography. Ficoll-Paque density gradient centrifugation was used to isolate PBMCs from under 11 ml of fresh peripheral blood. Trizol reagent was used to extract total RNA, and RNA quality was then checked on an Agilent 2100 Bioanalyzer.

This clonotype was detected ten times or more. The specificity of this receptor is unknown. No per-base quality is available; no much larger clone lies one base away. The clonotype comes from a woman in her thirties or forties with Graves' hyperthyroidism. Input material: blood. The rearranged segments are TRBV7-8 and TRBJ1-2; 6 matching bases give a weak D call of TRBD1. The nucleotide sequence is TGTGCCAGCAGCTTGGACGGCAGGGGTCTCTATGGCTACACCTTC. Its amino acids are CASSLDGRGLYGYTF. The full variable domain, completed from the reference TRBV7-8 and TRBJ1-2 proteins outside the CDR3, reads GAGVSQSPRYKVAKRGQDVALRCDPISGHVSLFWYQQALGQGPEFLTYFQNEAQLDKSGLPSDRFFAERPEGSVSTLKIQRTQQEDSAVYLCASSLDGRGLYGYTFGSGTRLTVV.